The 17 T cell receptor beta chains reported below all come from one sample, sequenced in a study of radiation and T cells in renal cell carcinoma. Time point given: baseline pretreatment blood. The treatment here: 15 Gy SBRT to primary tumor, nephrectomy 4 weeks later. The assay was immunoSEQ multiplex PCR, and TCRdb's table has in-frame clones only and misses some. Of around 64,000 clones in the sample, just under 80% were seen once. The material sequenced was blood, taken from a patient whose treatment included radiotherapy and nephrectomy. The receptors shown here come from a man in his sixties with renal cell carcinoma.

This clone was observed a handful of times. This sequence joins TRBV10-1 and TRBJ2-7; tentative D call: TRBD2 (5 bases). This CDR3 has 14 residues. CDR1 is WNHNN, CDR2 SYGVQD, per germline (reference sequence). Trimming left V 4 bases short and J 3 bases short, with 13 bases between. The CDR3 region is CASSGVSDYYEQYV. In nucleotides, the CDR3 is TGCGCCAGCAGTGGGGTTAGCGACTACTACGAGCAGTACGTC.

The chain combines TRBV9 with TRBJ1-5; D uncertain. The V and J ends lost 0 bases and 0 bases respectively, with 4 bases between them. Germline V gives CDR1 SGDLS, CDR2 YYNGEE. The CDR3 covers 14 residues. CDR3 sequence (DNA): TGTGCCAGCAGCGTAGACCATAGCAATCAGCCCCAGCATTTT. It codes for CASSVDHSNQPQHF.

The chain uses TRBV6-5 and TRBJ2-3; D may be TRBD1 (6 bases). Germline V gives CDR1 MNHEY, CDR2 SVGAGI. This CDR3 has 14 residues. V lost 1 base and J 5 bases, leaving 10 bases between the germline ends. This chain's CDR3 is CASSYYSGEDTQYF. Written as DNA, the CDR3 is TGTGCCAGCAGTTACTACTCAGGGGAAGATACGCAGTATTTT.

CDR3 coding DNA: TGTGCCAGCAGCGTTATACAGGGCGATACGCAGTATTTT. It yields the protein CASSVIQGDTQYF. The chain recombines TRBV9 with TRBJ2-3, with a weak D call TRBD1 (6 bases). CDR1 is SGDLS and CDR2 is YYNGEE in the germline V gene. Trimming shortened V by 2 bases and J by 6 bases, and 10 bases separated the two germline ends. The CDR3 is 13 amino acids. Based on the CDR3 plus reference TRBV9 and TRBJ2-3, the full variable domain is DSGVTQTPKHLITATGQRVTLRCSPRSGDLSVYWYQQSLDQGLQFLIQYYNGEERAKGNILERFSAQQFPDLHSELNLSSLELGDSALYFCASSVIQGDTQYFGPGTRLTVL.

The CDR3 reads CASSYGTGGQETQYF. DNA of the CDR3: TGTGCCAGCAGTTACGGAACAGGGGGCCAAGAGACCCAGTACTTC. The chain couples TRBV6-5 to TRBJ2-5; 8 bases are shared with TRBD1. The CDR3 length is 15 residues. Germline-derived CDR1 and CDR2 are MNHEY and SVGAGI. V was pared by 2 bases and J by 1 base, with 3 bases of the junction left unmatched.

This chain links TRBV10-1 with TRBJ2-2; D uncertain. The germline V gene has CDR1 WNHNN and CDR2 SYGVQD (reference sequence). CDR3 length: 13 amino acids. The V gene lost 2 bases and the J gene lost 6 bases, with 7 bases spanning the gap. CDR3 coding DNA: TGCGCCAGCAGTGAGAATAGCCCCGGGGAGCTGTTTTTT. It translates to CASSENSPGELFF.

This clone was counted between two and nine times. The rearrangement links TRBV7-6 to TRBJ2-1, with 10 bases that match TRBD2. Germline assignment: CDR1 SGHVS and CDR2 FNYEAQ. Trimming took 1 base from V and 10 from J; bases not matched to a gene: 10. The CDR3 runs to 16 residues. The CDR3 loop reads CASSLGRLAGSREQFF. In nucleotides, the CDR3 is TGTGCCAGCAGCTTAGGGAGACTAGCGGGTTCAAGGGAGCAGTTCTTC.

The chain employs TRBV7-2 and TRBJ1-2; tentative D call: TRBD1 (6 bases). The V and J ends lost 4 bases and 4 bases respectively, with 16 bases between them. CDR1 is SGHTA and CDR2 is FQGNSA in the germline V gene. This CDR3 contains 15 residues. The CDR3 bases are TGTGCCAGCAGCTCCTTACAGGGCCGAATCTATGGCTACACCTTC. This codes for CASSSLQGRIYGYTF.

Notes on this clone: The sample contains more than one DNA sequence encoding this CDR3. V usage is TRBV7-6 and J usage is TRBJ1-3, with D perhaps TRBD1 (6 bases). Germline V gene lookup returns CDR1 SGHVS and CDR2 FNYEAQ. Trimming removed 0 bases from V and 0 bases from J, with 9 bases in between. The CDR3 runs 16 residues. The CDR3 here is CASSLAGGPSGNTIYF. For the CDR3, the DNA is TGTGCCAGCAGCTTAGCGGGGGGCCCCTCTGGAAACACCATATATTTT.

The genes are TRBV6-6 and TRBJ2-1; unclear D gene. CDR1 MNHNY and CDR2 SVGAGI come from the germline V gene (reference sequence). The CDR3 totals 14 residues. The V end was cut by 0 bases, the J end by 5 bases, with 8 bases between. The CDR3 bases are TGTGCCAGCAGTTACTCCAGAAATGACAATGAGCAGTTCTTC. Encoded protein: CASSYSRNDNEQFF.

This chain uses TRBV7-8 with TRBJ1-4; D gene ambiguous. The CDR3 extends over 12 amino acids. Trimming removed 7 bases from V and 5 bases from J, with 8 bases in between. Germline CDR1 and CDR2: SGHVS and FQNEAQ. DNA of the CDR3: TGTGCCAGCACCCTCGGGAATGAAAAACTGTTTTTT. Translation: CASTLGNEKLFF.

The V gene is TRBV4-3, the J gene TRBJ1-1; tentatively, D is TRBD1 (6 bases). Looked up from germline, CDR1 is LGHNA and CDR2 is YSLEER. The ends were cut back, 1 base at V and 3 bases at J, with 12 bases in the middle. The CDR3 consists of 15 residues. The CDR3 is CASSQGNRADTEAFF. The CDR3 nucleotides are TGCGCCAGCAGCCAAGGTAACAGGGCCGACACTGAAGCTTTCTTT.

This chain links TRBV13 with TRBJ1-1, with 9 bases fitting TRBD1. Germline V lookup: CDR1 PRHDT, CDR2 FYEKMQ (reference sequence). This CDR3 region has 15 residues. Trimming removed 3 bases from V and 1 base from J; junction bases left unmatched: 3. Here the CDR3 reads CASSFTGGTNTEAFF. CDR3 sequence (DNA): TGTGCCAGCAGCTTTACAGGGGGCACGAACACTGAAGCTTTCTTT.

In its sample, this clone was seen a few times. The V and J genes are TRBV7-9 and TRBJ2-3; 10 nucleotides line up with TRBD2. The germline V gene encodes CDR1 SEHNR and CDR2 FQNEAQ (reference sequence). Trimming removed 1 base from V and 6 bases from J; junction bases left unmatched: 4. CDR3 length: 15 amino acids. CDR3 sequence (DNA): TGTGCCAGCAGCTTAGTGTCTAGCGGGGGTGATACGCAGTATTTT. Its translation: CASSLVSSGGDTQYF.

This clone came up a few times. V usage is TRBV6-5 and J usage is TRBJ2-7; TRBD1 matches at 12 bases. Germline V gene lookup returns CDR1 MNHEY and CDR2 SVGAGI. The V and J ends lost 7 bases and 5 bases, in that order; junction bases with no gene match: 9. CDR3 length: 15 amino acids. The CDR3: CASILTGTGGHEQYF. The CDR3 DNA is TGTGCCAGCATTCTCACCGGGACAGGGGGCCACGAGCAGTACTTC.

The chain recombines TRBV9 with TRBJ2-4, with TRBD2 identical over 9 bases. Germline V gene sequence: CDR1 SGDLS, CDR2 YYNGEE. V lost 4 bases to trimming and J lost 11 bases; unmatched junction nucleotides: 13. The CDR3 covers 15 residues. CDR3: CASSPEGAGGRFQYF. The CDR3, as DNA: TGTGCCAGCAGCCCAGAGGGAGCGGGGGGCCGTTTTCAGTACTTC.

V is TRBV4-3 and J is TRBJ2-7; D call uncertain. The length of the CDR3 is 14 residues. V lost 3 bases and J 0 bases, leaving 9 bases between the germline ends. CDR1 and CDR2 (germline): LGHNA, YSLEER. CDR3 DNA: TGCGCCAGCAGCCAGGGTCAGTCCTCCTACGAGCAGTACTTC. Its translation: CASSQGQSSYEQYF.